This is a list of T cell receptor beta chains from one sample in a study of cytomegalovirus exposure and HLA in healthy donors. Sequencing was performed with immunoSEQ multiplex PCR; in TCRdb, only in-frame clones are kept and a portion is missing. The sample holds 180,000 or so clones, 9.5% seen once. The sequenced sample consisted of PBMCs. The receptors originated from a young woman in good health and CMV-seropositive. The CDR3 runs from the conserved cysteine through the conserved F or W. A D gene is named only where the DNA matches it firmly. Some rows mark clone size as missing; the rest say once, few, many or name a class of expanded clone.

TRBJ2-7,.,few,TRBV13,TGTGCCAGCAGCACGGGAACCTCAAGGTTCCCATACGAGCAGTACTTC,CASSTGTSRFPYEQYF
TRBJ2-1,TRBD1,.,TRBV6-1,TGTGCCAGCAGTCTGGACAGGGCTGGGCAGTTCTTC,CASSLDRAGQFF
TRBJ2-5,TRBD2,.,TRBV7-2,TGTGCCAGCACACGAGATGGGCTAGCGGGAGGCAGGGGGCAAGAGACCCAGTACTTC,CASTRDGLAGGRGQETQYF
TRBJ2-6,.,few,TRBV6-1,TGTGCCAGCAGCCCAAACAACGTCCTGACTTTC,CASSPNNVLTF
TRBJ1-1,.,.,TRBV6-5,TGTGCCAGCAGCCCTGGATGGAGGGCTGAAGCTTTCTTT,CASSPGWRAEAFF
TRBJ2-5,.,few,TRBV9,TGTGCCAGCAGCGTAGAGGCAGGGATAGAGACCCAGTACTTC,CASSVEAGIETQYF
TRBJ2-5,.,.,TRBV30,TGTGCCTGGAGTGTATCGTATTCCGAGACCCAGTACTTC,CAWSVSYSETQYF
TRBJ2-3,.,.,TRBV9,TGTGCCAGCAGCTCTTATCCCGACTCCCCTAATGGAGATACGCAGTATTTT,CASSSYPDSPNGDTQYF
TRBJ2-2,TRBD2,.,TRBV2,TGTGCCAGCAGTGGCGGGTCGGGAGGAGCCGGGGAGCTGTTTTTT,CASSGGSGGAGELFF
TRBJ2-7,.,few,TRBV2,TGTGCCAGCACCCTAACCCGGGGCGAGCAGTACTTC,CASTLTRGEQYF
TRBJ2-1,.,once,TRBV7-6,TGTGCCAGCAGCTTCAATGTCGGCAATGAGCAGTTCTTC,CASSFNVGNEQFF
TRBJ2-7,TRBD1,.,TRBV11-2,TGTGCCAGCAGTTCGGGACAGGGATTCTCCTACGAGCAGTACTTC,CASSSGQGFSYEQYF
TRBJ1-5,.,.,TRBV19,TGTGCCAGTAGTATCGGCGGCTCTAGCAATCAGCCCCAGCATTTT,CASSIGGSSNQPQHF
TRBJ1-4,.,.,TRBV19,TGTGCCAGTAGTATAACAGGGTTTGCAACTAATGAAAAACTGTTTTTT,CASSITGFATNEKLFF
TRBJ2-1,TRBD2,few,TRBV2,TGTGCCAGCCAGCGGGAGGGGGGCAATGAGCAGTTCTTC,CASQREGGNEQFF
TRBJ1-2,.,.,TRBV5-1,TGCGCCAGCAGCTTGGGCGGGGTCTCAACGGGTGGCTACACCTTC,CASSLGGVSTGGYTF
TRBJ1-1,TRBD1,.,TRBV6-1,TGTGCCAGCGGGGGACAGGGTTACACTGAAGCTTTCTTT,CASGGQGYTEAFF
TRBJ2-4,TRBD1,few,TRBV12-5,TGTGCTAGTGGTTTGGTAGATTTCCGGGACAGGGGGATTCAGTACTTC,CASGLVDFRDRGIQYF
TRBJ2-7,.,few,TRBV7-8,TGTGCCAGCAGCTCGCGTGACGACTACTACTACGAGCAGTACTTC,CASSSRDDYYYEQYF
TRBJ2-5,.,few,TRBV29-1,TGCAGCGTTGAAGCAAGACTCCTAGAGACCCAGTACTTC,CSVEARLLETQYF
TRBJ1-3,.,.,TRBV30,TGTGTCTGGAACAGGCAGGGCCGCGGAAACACCATATATTTT,CVWNRQGRGNTIYF
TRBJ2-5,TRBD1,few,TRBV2,TGTGCCAGCAGTGGAAGGACAGGGACCCAAGAGACCCAGTACTTC,CASSGRTGTQETQYF
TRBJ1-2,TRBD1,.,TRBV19,TGTGCCAGTAGTCTACCCAGGGGGAACTATGGCTACACCTTC,CASSLPRGNYGYTF
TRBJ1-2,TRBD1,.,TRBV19,TGTGCCAGTAGGAGATGGACAGGGAATAACTATGGCTACACCTTC,CASRRWTGNNYGYTF
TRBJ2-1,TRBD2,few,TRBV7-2,TGTGCCAGCAGCTTACTAGCGGGAGTCGTTGAGCAGTTCTTC,CASSLLAGVVEQFF
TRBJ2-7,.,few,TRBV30,TGTGCCTGGAGTGGTTCCAGAACAGGAAGATCCTACGAGCAGTACTTC,CAWSGSRTGRSYEQYF
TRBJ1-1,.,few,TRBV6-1,TGTGCCAGCGGGTCGGGAGGGGTAAAGGCTGAAGCTTTCTTT,CASGSGGVKAEAFF
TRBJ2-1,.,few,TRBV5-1,TGCGCCAGCAGCAGGGGAGGACTTATCTCCTACAATGAGCAGTTCTTC,CASSRGGLISYNEQFF
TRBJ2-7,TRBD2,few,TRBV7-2,TGTGCCAGCAGCCGGACCGGGACTAGATCGTACGAGCAGTACTTC,CASSRTGTRSYEQYF
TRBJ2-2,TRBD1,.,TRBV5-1,TGCGCCAGCAGCAAACCAGGGGGCGATACCGGGGAGCTGTTTTTT,CASSKPGGDTGELFF
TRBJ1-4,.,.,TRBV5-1,TGCGCCAGCAGCCCTGACAGAACAACTAATGAAAAACTGTTTTTT,CASSPDRTTNEKLFF
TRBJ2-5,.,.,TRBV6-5,TGTGCCAGCAGTTCCACTGGGGGGAATGGGGAGACCCAGTACTTC,CASSSTGGNGETQYF
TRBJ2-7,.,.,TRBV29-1,TGCAGCGTACAGGGTAACCCCCACGAGCAGTACTTC,CSVQGNPHEQYF
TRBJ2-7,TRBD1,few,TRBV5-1,TGCGCCAGCAGCTTCCGACCTGGTGACAGGGGGGCCTCCTACGAGCAGTACTTC,CASSFRPGDRGASYEQYF
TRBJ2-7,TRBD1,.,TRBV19,TGTGCCAGTAGTGACAGGGGGGTACCCTACGAGCAGTACTTC,CASSDRGVPYEQYF
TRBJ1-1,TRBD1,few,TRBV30,TGTGCCTGGAGAGAAGACAGGGAGACCACTGAAGCTTTCTTT,CAWREDRETTEAFF
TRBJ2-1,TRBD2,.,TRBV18,TGTGCCAGCTCACGAGCGACTAGCGGGACCCCTAGTGAGCAGTTCTTC,CASSRATSGTPSEQFF
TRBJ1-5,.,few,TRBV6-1,TGTGCCAGCAGTGAGCAGGGGAATCAGCCCCAGCATTTT,CASSEQGNQPQHF
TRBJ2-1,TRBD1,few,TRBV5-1,TGCGCCAGCAGCCAGGGGGACGGGGTCCCAAGGTACGTGGGGTCCTACAATGAGCAGTTCTTC,CASSQGDGVPRYVGSYNEQFF
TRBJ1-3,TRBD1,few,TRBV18,TGTGCCAGCTCACTCCAGAGCTCCGGGACAGGCCGTCGAATCTCTGGAAACACCATATATTTT,CASSLQSSGTGRRISGNTIYF
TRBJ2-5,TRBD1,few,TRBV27,TGTGCCAGCAGTCCCCGGGGGGACAGGGGATGGGAGACCCAGTACTTC,CASSPRGDRGWETQYF
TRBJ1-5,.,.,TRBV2,TGTGCCAGCAGTGCCCCCGGGGATCAGCCCCAGCATTTT,CASSAPGDQPQHF
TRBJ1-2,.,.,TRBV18,TGTGCCAGCTCACCACAGGGACAAGGGAATGGCTACACCTTC,CASSPQGQGNGYTF
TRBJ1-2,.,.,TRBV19,TGTGCCAGTAGCCTAAGTAACTATGGCTACACCTTC,CASSLSNYGYTF
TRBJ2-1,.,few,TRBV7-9,TGTGCCAGCAGCGGAGGCGAGGCAACGGCCTACAATGAGCAGTTCTTC,CASSGGEATAYNEQFF
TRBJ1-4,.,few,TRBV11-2,TGTGCCAGCAGCCAAGGGGGAAGGGGTGAAAAACTGTTTTTT,CASSQGGRGEKLFF
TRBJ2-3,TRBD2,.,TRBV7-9,TGTGCCAGCAGCCAGGGACTAGCGGTGGGAGATACGCAGTATTTT,CASSQGLAVGDTQYF
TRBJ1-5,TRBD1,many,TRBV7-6,TGTGCCAGCAGCTCTCGGCCCGCAGGGGGACAATATAGCAATCAGCCCCAGCATTTT,CASSSRPAGGQYSNQPQHF
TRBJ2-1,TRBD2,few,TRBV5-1,TGCGCCAGCAGCTCATTAGCGGGAGTAAGCTACAATGAGCAGTTCTTC,CASSSLAGVSYNEQFF
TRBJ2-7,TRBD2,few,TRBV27,TGTGCCAGCAGTTTATCCGGCCGACTAGCGGGAGCCGAGCAGTACTTC,CASSLSGRLAGAEQYF
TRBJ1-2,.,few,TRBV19,TGTGCCAGTAGTGGCGGGCCCCGAAGCTACACCTTC,CASSGGPRSYTF
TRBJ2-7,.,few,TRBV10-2,TGCGCCAGCAGTGAGTTCGACAGAGTCTCCACCTACGAGCAGTACTTC,CASSEFDRVSTYEQYF
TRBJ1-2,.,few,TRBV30,TGTGCCTGGAGTTCCTTGGGGCGAAACTATGGCTACACCTTC,CAWSSLGRNYGYTF
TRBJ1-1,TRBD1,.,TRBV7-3,TGTGCCAGCAGCTTTGGGACAGGGCCGGGGTTCTTT,CASSFGTGPGFF
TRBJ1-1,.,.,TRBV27,TGTGCCAGCTCTCGACTATCAAACAAGGATCCTGAAGCTTTCTTT,CASSRLSNKDPEAFF
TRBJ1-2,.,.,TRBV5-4,TGTGCCAGCAGCCCAGACAGAAACTATGGCTACACCTTC,CASSPDRNYGYTF